This TCR beta chain was sequenced for a study of tumor-infiltrating lymphocytes in primary liver carcinoma. The CDR3 is made up of 14 amino acids. The germline gives CDR1 MNHEY, CDR2 SVGAGI. Starting material for RNA and DNA co-extraction consisted of roughly 20-34 mg of unsorted bulk tissue. Surgeons treated the primary liver carcinoma of the patients by surgical resection. Study-wide points: Tumor-adjacent and tumor-blood pairs shared a smaller degree of overlap than tumor region pairs.

Concerning this clonotype itself: Its cognate antigen is unknown. Germline and junction disagree at one end, which may indicate a read error.

Total RNA amounting to 500 ng was the source from which TCR beta cDNA was made with a constant-region primer. A slightly modified ARM-PCR protocol with three nested multiplex PCR rounds produced these TCR beta libraries. Both of the initial two PCR rounds ran for around 10 cycles and employed TRBV1-TRBV30 forward primers alongside a C-beta reverse primer. MiXCR, applied by TCRdb to the multiplex PCR reads, yields one record per CDR3 protein. The sample holds about 74,000 distinct CDR3 sequences, approximately 70% seen once. This chain joins TRBV6-5 and TRBJ2-2; D is unresolved. This clonotype originated in a man aged 40-49 years with primary liver carcinoma and hepatitis B virus infection. The sequencing input was liver tumor tissue from sampling region 4. The subset is: tumor region T4, right-lateral pole. Here the CDR3 reads CANSLAPNTGELFF. In DNA form, the CDR3 reads TGTGCCAACAGTTTAGCACCGAACACAGGGGAGCTGTTTTTT.